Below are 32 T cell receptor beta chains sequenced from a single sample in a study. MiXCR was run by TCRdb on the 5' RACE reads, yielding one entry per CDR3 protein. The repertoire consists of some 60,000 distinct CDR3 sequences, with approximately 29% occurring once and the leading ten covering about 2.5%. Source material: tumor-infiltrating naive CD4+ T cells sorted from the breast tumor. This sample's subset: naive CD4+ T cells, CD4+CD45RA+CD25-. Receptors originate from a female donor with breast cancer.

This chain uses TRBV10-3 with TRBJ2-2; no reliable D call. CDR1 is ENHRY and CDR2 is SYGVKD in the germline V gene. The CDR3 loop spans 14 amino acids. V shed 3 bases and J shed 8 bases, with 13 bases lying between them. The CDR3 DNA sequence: TGTGCCATCAGTGATTTTAATCTCGGAGGGGAGCTGTTTTTT. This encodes CAISDFNLGGELFF.

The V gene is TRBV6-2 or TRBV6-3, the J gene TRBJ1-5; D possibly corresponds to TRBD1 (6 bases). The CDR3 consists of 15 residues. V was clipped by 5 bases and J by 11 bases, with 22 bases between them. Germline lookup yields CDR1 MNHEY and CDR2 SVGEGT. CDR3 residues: CASSPHRDLAPAQHF. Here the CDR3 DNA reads TGTGCCAGCAGTCCCCACAGGGACCTAGCACCAGCCCAGCATTTT.

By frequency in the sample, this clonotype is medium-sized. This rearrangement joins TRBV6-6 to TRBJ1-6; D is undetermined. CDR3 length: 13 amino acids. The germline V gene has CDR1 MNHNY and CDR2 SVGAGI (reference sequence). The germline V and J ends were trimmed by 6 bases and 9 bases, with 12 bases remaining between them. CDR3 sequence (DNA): TGTGCCAGCAGCCCGACGGGGATTTCACCCCTCCACTTT. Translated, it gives CASSPTGISPLHF.

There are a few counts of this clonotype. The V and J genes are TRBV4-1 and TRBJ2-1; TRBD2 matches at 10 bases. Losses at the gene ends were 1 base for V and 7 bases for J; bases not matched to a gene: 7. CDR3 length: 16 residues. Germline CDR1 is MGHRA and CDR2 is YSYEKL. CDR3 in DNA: TGCGCCAGCAGCCAAGTTTCTAGCGGGAGTCTGAATGAGCAGTTCTTC. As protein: CASSQVSSGSLNEQFF.

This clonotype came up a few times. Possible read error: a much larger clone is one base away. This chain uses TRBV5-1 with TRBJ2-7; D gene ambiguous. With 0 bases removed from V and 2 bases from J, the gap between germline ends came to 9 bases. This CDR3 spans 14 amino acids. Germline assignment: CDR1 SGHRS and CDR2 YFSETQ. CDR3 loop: CASSLEGAAYEQYF. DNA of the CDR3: TGCGCCAGCAGCTTGGAGGGTGCAGCCTACGAGCAGTACTTC. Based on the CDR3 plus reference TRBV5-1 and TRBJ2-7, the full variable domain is KAGVTQTPRYLIKTRGQQVTLSCSPISGHRSVSWYQQTPGQGLQFLFEYFSETQRNKGNFPGRFSGRQFSNSRSEMNVSTLELGDSALYLCASSLEGAAYEQYFGPGTRLTVT.

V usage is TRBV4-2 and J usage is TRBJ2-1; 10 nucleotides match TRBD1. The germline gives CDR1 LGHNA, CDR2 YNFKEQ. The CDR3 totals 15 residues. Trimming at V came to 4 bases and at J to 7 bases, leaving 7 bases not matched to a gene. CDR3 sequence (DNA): TGTGCCAGCAGCCGGTCGGGGACAGGGGATAATGAGCAGTTCTTC. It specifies CASSRSGTGDNEQFF.

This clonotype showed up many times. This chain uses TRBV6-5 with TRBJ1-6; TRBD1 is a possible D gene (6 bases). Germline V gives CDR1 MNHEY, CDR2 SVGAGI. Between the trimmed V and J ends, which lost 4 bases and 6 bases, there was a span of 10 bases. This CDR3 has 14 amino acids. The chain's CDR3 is CASSSGDINSPLHF. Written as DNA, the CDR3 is TGTGCCAGCAGTTCTGGGGACATTAATTCACCCCTCCACTTT.

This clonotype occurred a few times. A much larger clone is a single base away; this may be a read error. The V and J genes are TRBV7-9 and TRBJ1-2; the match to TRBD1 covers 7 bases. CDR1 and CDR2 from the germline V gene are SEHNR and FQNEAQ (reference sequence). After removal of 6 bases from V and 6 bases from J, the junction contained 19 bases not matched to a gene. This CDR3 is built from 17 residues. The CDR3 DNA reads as TGTGCCAGCAGTCCCCCGAGGGACAGCCCCGGGGTGGATGGCTACACCTTC. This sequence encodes CASSPPRDSPGVDGYTF.

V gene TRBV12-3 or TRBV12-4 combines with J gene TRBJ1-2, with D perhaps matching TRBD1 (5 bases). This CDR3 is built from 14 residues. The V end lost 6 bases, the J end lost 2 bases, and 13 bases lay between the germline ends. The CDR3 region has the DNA TGTGCCAGCAGCCTCAGGGAGGAGAACTATGGCTACACCTTC. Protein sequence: CASSLREENYGYTF.

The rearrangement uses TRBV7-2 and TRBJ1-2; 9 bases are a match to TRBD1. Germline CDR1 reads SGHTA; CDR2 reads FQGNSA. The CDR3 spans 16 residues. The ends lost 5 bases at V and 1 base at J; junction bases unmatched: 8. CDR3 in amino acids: CASSRGGTGNNYGYTF. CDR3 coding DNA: TGTGCCAGCAGCCGAGGGGGGACAGGGAATAACTATGGCTACACCTTC. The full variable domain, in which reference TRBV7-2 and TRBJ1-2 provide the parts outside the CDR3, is GAGVSQSPSNKVTEKGKDVELRCDPISGHTALYWYRQSLGQGLEFLIYFQGNSAPDKSGLPSDRFSAERTGGSVSTLTIQRTQQEDSAVYLCASSRGGTGNNYGYTFGSGTRLTVV.

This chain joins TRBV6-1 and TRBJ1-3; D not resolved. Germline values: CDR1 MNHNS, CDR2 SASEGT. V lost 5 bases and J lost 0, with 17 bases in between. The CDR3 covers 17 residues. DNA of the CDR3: TGTGCCAGCAGTCGGACGGTGACTCCACTCTCTGGAAACACCATATATTTT. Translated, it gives CASSRTVTPLSGNTIYF.

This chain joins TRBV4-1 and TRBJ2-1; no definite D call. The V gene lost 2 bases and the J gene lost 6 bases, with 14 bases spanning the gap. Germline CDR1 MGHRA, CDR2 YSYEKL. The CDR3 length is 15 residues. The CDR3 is CASSQWVVRVNEQFF. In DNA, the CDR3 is TGCGCCAGCAGCCAATGGGTTGTCAGAGTCAATGAGCAGTTCTTC.

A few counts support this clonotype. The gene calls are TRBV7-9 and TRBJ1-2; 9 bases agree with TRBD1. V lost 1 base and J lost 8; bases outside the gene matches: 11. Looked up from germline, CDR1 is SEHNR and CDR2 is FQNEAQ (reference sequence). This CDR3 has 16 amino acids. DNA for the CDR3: TGTGCCAGCAGCTTAGTCCGAGGACAGGGGTCGAGCGGCTACACCTTC. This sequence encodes CASSLVRGQGSSGYTF.

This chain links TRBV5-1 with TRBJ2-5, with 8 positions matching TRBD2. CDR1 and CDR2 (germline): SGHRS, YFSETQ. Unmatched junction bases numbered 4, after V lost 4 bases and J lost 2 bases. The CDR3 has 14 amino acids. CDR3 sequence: CASSSTSGQETQYF. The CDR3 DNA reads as TGCGCCAGCAGCAGTACTAGCGGTCAAGAGACCCAGTACTTC.

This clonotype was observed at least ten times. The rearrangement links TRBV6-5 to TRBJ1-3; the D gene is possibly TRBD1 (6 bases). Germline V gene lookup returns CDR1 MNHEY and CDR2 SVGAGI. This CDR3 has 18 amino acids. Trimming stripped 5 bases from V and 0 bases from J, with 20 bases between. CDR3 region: CASSRLGGVVHSGNTIYF. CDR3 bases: TGTGCCAGCAGTCGACTAGGGGGAGTGGTACACTCTGGAAACACCATATATTTT.

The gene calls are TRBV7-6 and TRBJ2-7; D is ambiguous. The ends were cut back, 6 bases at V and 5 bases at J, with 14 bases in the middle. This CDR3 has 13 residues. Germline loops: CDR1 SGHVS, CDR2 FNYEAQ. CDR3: CASSPDPQNEQYF. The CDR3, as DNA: TGTGCCAGCAGTCCTGACCCCCAGAACGAGCAGTACTTC.

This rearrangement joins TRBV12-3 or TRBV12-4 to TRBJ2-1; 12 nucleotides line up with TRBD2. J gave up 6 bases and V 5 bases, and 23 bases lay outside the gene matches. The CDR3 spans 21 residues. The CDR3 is CASSLRSWRLAGGSLSNEQFF. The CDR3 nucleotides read TGTGCCAGCAGTCTACGAAGTTGGAGGCTAGCGGGAGGGTCCCTTTCCAATGAGCAGTTCTTC.

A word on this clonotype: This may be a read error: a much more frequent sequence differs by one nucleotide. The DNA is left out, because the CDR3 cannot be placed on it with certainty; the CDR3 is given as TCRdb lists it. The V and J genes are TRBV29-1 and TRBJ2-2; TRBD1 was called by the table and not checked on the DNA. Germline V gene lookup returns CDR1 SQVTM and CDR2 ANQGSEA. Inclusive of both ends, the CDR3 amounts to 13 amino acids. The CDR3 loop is CSVGPGNTGELSF.

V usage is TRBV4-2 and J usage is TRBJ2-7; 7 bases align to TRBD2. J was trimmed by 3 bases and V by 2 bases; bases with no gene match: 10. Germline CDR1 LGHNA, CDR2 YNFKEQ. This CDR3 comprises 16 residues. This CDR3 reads CASSQKSGGSIYEQYF. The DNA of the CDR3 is TGTGCCAGCAGCCAAAAAAGCGGCGGGAGTATCTACGAGCAGTACTTC.

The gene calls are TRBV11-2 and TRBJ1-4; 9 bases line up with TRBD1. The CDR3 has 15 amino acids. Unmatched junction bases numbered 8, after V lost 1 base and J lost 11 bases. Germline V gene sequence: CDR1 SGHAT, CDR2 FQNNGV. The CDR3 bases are TGTGCCAGCAGCTTAGGCTTGGGGGACAGGGATAAACTGTTTTTT. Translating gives CASSLGLGDRDKLFF.

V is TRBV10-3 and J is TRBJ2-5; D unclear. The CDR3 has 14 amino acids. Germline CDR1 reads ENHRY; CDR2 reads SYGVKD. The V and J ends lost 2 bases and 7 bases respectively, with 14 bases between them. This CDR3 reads CAISENIALGTQYF. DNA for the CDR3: TGTGCCATCAGTGAGAACATAGCCCTGGGGACCCAGTACTTC.

CDR3 in amino acids: CASSPLAVSTDTQYF. As DNA, the CDR3 is TGTGCCAGCAGCCCTCTAGCGGTTAGCACAGATACGCAGTATTTT. V and J are TRBV5-4 and TRBJ2-3, with 7 bases identical to TRBD2. CDR3 length: 15 amino acids. Germline lookup yields CDR1 SGHNT and CDR2 YYREEE (reference sequence). V shed 4 bases and J 0 bases; nucleotides not matched to a gene: 5.

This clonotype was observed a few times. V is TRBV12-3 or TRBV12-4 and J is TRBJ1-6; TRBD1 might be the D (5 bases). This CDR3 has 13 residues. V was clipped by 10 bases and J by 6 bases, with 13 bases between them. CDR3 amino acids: CATTKTANSPLHF. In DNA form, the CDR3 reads TGTGCCACCACAAAGACAGCTAATTCACCCCTCCACTTT.

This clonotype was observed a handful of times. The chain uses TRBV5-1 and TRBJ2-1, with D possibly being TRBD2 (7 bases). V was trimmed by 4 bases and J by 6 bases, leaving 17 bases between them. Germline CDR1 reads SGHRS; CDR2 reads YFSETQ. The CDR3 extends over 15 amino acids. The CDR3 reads CASSRGDTALNEQFF. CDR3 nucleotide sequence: TGCGCCAGCAGCCGGGGGGACACCGCTCTCAATGAGCAGTTCTTC.

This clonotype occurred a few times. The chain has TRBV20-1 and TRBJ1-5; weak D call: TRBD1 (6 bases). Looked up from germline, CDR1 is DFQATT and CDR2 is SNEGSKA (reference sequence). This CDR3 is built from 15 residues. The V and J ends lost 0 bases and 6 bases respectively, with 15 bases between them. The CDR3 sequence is CSARDRRGGGQPQHF. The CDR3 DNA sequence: TGCAGTGCTAGAGACCGACGAGGGGGGGGTCAGCCCCAGCATTTT.

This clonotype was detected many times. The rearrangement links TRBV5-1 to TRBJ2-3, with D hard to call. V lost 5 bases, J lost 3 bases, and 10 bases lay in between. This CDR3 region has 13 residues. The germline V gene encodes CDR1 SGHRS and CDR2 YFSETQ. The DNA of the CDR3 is TGCGCCAGCAGGCCACTTGCAACAGATACGCAGTATTTT. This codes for CASRPLATDTQYF. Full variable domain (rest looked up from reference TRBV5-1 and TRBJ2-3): KAGVTQTPRYLIKTRGQQVTLSCSPISGHRSVSWYQQTPGQGLQFLFEYFSETQRNKGNFPGRFSGRQFSNSRSEMNVSTLELGDSALYLCASRPLATDTQYFGPGTRLTVL.

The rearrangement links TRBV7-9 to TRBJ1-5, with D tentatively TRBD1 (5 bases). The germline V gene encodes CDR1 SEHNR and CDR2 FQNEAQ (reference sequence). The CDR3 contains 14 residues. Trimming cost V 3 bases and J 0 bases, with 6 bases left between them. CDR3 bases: TGTGCCAGCAGCTTTGACAGTAGCAATCAGCCCCAGCATTTT. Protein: CASSFDSSNQPQHF.

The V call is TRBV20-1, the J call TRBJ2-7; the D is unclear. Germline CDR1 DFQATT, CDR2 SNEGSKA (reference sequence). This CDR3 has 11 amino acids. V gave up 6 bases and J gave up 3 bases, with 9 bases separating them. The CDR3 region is CSASMDYEQYF. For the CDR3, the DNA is TGCAGTGCCTCGATGGACTACGAGCAGTACTTC.

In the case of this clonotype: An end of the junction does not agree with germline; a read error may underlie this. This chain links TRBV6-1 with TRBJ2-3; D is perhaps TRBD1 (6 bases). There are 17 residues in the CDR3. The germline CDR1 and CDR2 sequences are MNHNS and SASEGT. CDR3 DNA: TGTGCCAGCAGTCTATATGGGACACCTGACAGCACGGATACGCAGTATTTT. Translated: CASSLYGTPDSTDTQYF.

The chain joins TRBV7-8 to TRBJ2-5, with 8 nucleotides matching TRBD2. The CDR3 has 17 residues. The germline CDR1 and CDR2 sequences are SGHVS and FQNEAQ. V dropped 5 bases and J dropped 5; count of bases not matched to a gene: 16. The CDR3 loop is CASSIRTGTRYKETQYF. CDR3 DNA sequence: TGTGCCAGCAGCATACGTACCGGGACTAGGTATAAGGAGACCCAGTACTTC.

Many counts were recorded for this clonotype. As DNA, the CDR3 is TGCAGTGCTAGAGATCTGAGATCTGGCGGTCGCACAGATACGCAGTATTTT. It is translated as CSARDLRSGGRTDTQYF. This chain links TRBV20-1 with TRBJ2-3; D not certain. V lost 0 bases to trimming and J lost 1 base, with 17 bases between them. Germline V CDR1 and CDR2: DFQATT, SNEGSKA (reference sequence). The CDR3 is 17 residues long.

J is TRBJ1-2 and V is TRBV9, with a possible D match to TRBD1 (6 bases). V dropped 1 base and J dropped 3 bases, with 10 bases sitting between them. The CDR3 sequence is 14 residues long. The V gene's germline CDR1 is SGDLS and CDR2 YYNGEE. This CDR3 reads CASSVPGHDYGYTF. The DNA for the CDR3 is TGTGCCAGCAGCGTACCGGGACACGACTATGGCTACACCTTC.